A single T cell receptor (beta chain) is shown here with its context. No cognate antigen has been identified for it. Base qualities were left out, and no much larger clone turns up one base away. These data originate in a study of CD8+CD57+ T cells in acquired aplastic anemia (dated by TCRdb to 2016 to 2019). At the level of the whole study: DNA extracted from sorted CD4+ and CD8+ cells had a mean of roughly 3 ug, with a range of roughly 0.19 to 27.4 ug. CD8+CD57+ expansion was defined as a frequency above the mean frequency observed in healthy subjects.

Genomic DNA served as template for TCR beta VDJ combination and CDR3 sequence profiling. An Illumina HiSeq 2000 was the platform used for TCR repertoire sequencing. The authors' pipeline ran thus. Repertoire assessment relied on Simpson's diversity index, CDR3 size and DJ length profiles, and TRBV/TRBJ rearrangement plots. Whichever DNA sequence was most abundant in the deep sequencing data was defined as the immunodominant clone. CDR3 amino acid sequences were screened for sharing across subjects and were compared with published repertoires and the VDJdb database. TCRdb passed the public sequencing reads through fastp at Q25 and MiXCR, retaining productive beta sequences. Each entry merges the rows of one CDR3 protein and shows their most common DNA and genes. These V and J calls are TCRdb output, not the study's own analysis. The sample includes about 170,000 distinct CDR3 sequences, with around half observed a single time. The ten largest account for 1.1% of the sample.

The cysteine opens and the phenylalanine closes a CDR3 of 16 amino acids. Only the CDR3 part of the read is kept: 48 bases, read in frame from the first base. The germline V gene gives CDR1 as SGHAT and CDR2 as FQNNGV. Relative to germline, V is 5 bases shorter and J is 2 bases shorter, with 16 bases between their ends. Broader findings and caveats from the paper: Roughly 30 CD8+ CDR3 sequences were found to be shared between patients and controls, but these sequences appeared to be highly expressed in patients and within the immunodominant clones of the patients. Patients and healthy controls showed no significant difference in CD8+ Simpson's diversity (P=0.060).

Expansion of CD8+CD57+ cells had been shown by flow cytometry in the patients chosen for sequencing. Every patient had a diagnosis of severe acquired aplastic anemia based on International Study of Aplastic Anemia and Agranulocytosis and Camitta criteria. No therapy had been received by the patients at the time of blood sampling. In the study, sorted CD4+ and CD8+ blood T cells from patients with severe aplastic anemia and from healthy subjects underwent deep sequencing of TCR repertoires. In the USA, patient enrollment took place under clinicaltrials.gov protocols 00001620, 01623167, 00001397, 00071045, 00081523 and 00961064. Ficoll-Paque density gradient centrifugation was used to isolate peripheral blood mononuclear cells. Before DNA was extracted, CD4+ and CD8+ T cells were sorted using either FACS or magnetic beads.

The sequence was obtained from a human donor with aplastic anemia. Sequenced material: sorted CD4+, CD8+, or CD8+CD57+ T cells (not recorded which) from PBMCs. In this chain, TRBV11-2 is recombined with TRBJ1-3, and TRBD1 may be the D gene, going by 5 matching bases. Here the CDR3 is given as CASSPGTGFTGNTIYF. The nucleotide sequence reads as follows: TGTGCCAGCAGCCCCGGGACGGGCTTTACTGGAAACACCATATATTTT.